The T cell receptor beta chain described here comes from a study of T cell responses to AZD1222 COVID-19 vaccine. Study findings and constraints: Females outnumbered males among donors, who were mostly white British; clonal diversity was possibly underestimated.

Germline assignment: CDR1 SGHRS and CDR2 YFSETQ. This CDR3 has 16 amino acids. The junction had 7 bases not matched to a gene; V was cut back by 4 bases and J by 4 bases. Method: immunoSEQ multiplex PCR; TCRdb's copy keeps in-frame clones and lacks some. The data hold 95,000 to 100,000 clones, with 65% to 85% observed a single time. Remarks on this clone: As yet, its antigen is unknown.

The material sequenced was peripheral blood, taken 28 days after the second AZD1222 dose. The sequence was collected from an adult who received the AZD1222 COVID-19 vaccine. This sequence joins TRBV5-1 and TRBJ2-3; 12 bases fit TRBD2. CDR3 residues: CASSRTSGDKADTQYF. In nucleotides, the CDR3 is TGCGCCAGCAGCCGGACTAGCGGGGACAAAGCAGATACGCAGTATTTT.